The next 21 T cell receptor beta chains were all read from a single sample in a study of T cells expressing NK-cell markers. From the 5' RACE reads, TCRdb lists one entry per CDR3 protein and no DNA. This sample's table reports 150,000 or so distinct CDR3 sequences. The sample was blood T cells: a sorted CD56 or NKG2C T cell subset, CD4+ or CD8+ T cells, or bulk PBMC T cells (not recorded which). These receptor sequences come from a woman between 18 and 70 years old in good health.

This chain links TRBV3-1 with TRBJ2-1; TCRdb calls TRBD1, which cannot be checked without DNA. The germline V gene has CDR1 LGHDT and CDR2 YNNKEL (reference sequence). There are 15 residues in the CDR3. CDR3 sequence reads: CASSQGTAQVNEQFF.

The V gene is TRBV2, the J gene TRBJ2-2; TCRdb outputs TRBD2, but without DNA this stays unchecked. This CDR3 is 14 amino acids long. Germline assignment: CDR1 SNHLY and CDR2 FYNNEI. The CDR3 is CASRAGPNTGELFF.

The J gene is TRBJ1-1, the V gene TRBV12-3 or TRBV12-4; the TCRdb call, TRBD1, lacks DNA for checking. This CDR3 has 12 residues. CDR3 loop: CASRYTGSEAFF.

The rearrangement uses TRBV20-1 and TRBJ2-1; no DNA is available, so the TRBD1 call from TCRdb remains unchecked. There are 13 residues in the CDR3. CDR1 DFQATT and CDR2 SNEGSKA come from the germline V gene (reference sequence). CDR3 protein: CSGWGAIGNEQFF.

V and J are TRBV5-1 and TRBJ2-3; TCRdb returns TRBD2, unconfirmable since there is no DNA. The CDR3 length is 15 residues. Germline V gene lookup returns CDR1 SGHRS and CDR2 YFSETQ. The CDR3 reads CASSATLGGTDTQYF.

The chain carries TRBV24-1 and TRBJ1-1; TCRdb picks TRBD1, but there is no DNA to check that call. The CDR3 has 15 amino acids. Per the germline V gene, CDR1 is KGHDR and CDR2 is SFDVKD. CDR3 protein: CATSDHRKKSAEAFF.

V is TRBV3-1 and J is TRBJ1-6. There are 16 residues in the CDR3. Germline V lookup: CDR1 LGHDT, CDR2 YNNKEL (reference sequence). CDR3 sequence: CASSQDFGRVNSPLHF.

The chain's CDR3 is CASSLSSGRYNEQFF. The chain couples TRBV7-2 to TRBJ2-1; absent DNA, TCRdb's TRBD2 call cannot be checked. Germline CDR1 SGHTA, CDR2 FQGNSA. The CDR3 covers 15 residues.

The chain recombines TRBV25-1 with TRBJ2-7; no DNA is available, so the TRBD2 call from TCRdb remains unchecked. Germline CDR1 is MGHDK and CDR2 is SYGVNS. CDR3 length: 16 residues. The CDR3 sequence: CASSVVSGRAGYEQYF.

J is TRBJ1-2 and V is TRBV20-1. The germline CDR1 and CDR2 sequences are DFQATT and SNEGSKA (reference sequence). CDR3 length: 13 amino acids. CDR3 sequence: CSAREGPYYGYTF.

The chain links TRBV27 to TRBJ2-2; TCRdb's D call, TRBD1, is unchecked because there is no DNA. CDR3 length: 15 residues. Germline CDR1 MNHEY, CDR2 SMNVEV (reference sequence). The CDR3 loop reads CASKRTGGEDGELFF.

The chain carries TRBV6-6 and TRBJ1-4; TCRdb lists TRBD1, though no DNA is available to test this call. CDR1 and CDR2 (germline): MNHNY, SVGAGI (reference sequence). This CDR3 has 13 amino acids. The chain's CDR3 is CASIFRGSEKLFF.

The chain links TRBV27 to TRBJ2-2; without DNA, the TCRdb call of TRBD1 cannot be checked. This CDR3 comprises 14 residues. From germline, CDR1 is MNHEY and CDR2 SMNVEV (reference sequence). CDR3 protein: CASSLRGQTGELFF.

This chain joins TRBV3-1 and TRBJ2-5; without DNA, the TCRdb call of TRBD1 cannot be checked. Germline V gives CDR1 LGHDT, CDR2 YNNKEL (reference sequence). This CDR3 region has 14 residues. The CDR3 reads CASSQEVGGQTQYF.

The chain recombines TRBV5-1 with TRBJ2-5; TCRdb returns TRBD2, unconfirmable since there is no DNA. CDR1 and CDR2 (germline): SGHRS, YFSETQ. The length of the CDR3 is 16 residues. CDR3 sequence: CASSLALEGLWETQYF. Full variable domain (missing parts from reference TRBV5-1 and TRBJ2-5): KAGVTQTPRYLIKTRGQQVTLSCSPISGHRSVSWYQQTPGQGLQFLFEYFSETQRNKGNFPGRFSGRQFSNSRSEMNVSTLELGDSALYLCASSLALEGLWETQYFGPGTRLLVL.

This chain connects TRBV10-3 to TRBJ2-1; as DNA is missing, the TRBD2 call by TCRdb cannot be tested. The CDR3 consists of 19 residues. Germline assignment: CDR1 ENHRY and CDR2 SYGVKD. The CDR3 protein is CAISESILASGSKRDEQFF.

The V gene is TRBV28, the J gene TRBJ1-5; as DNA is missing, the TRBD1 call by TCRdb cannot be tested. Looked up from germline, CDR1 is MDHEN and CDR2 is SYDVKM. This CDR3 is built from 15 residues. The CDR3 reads CASSQGQGSTQPQHF.

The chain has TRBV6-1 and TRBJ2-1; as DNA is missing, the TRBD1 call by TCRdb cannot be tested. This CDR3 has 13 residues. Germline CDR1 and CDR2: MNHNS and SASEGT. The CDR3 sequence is CASSRDPQGEQFF.

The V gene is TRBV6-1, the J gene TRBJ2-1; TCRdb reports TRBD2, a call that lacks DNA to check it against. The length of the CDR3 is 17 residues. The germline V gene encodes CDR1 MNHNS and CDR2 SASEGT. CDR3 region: CASAESGLAGGRNEQFF.

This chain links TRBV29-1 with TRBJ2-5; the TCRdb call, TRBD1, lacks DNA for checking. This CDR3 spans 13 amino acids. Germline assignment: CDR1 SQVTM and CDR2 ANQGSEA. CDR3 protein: CSAGETGGETQYF.

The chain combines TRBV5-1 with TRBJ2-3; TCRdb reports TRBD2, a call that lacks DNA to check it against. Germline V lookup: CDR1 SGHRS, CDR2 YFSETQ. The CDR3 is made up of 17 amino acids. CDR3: CASSLWTSGIGGDTQYF.